The 16 T cell receptor beta chains listed next were all sequenced from one sample in a study of human T cells and chemical hapten exposure. Each CDR3 protein gets one entry after TCRdb re-called the RACE reads with MiXCR. Of roughly 38,000 distinct CDR3 sequences in the sample, around 3.8% were seen once. Noted time point: patch test 1, 2 weeks after DPC sensitization. Treatment in this sample: therapeutic diphenylcyclopropenone sensitization with weekly scalp DPC. Someone pulled total RNA out of unfractionated whole blood. Source: whole blood, taken in connection with sensitization to the hapten diphenylcyclopropenone (DPC). The receptors here all came from a man aged 50 to 59 with alopecia areata. Some clones in this sample may be carry-over from other donors' samples.

This clonotype showed up many times. This sequence joins TRBV12-3 or TRBV12-4 and TRBJ1-6; unclear D gene. The CDR3 loop spans 14 amino acids. The V end lost 6 bases, the J end lost 7 bases, and 13 bases lay between the germline ends. Here the CDR3 DNA reads TGTGCCAGCAGACAAATACAAGGCAATTCACCCCTCCACTTT. Translated, it gives CASRQIQGNSPLHF.

In regard to this clonotype: A read error is possible here, since a much larger clone lies one base away. The chain carries TRBV20-1 and TRBJ2-3; 13 bases match TRBD2. With V trimmed by 0 bases and J by 3 bases, 12 bases remained unmatched. This CDR3 is built from 19 residues. CDR1 and CDR2 (germline): DFQATT, SNEGSKA (reference sequence). CDR3 sequence reads: CSARDLKLAGGPETDTQYF. DNA for the CDR3: TGCAGTGCTAGAGATTTAAAACTAGCGGGAGGGCCTGAGACAGATACGCAGTATTTT.

This clonotype has ten or more counts. The rearrangement uses TRBV10-3 and TRBJ2-5, with 7 bases identical to TRBD2. Per germline, CDR1 ENHRY and CDR2 SYGVKD. The length of the CDR3 is 14 residues. After removal of 9 bases from V and 0 bases from J, the junction contained 7 bases not matched to a gene. The CDR3 nucleotides are TGTGCCATAGGGGCTAGCGGCTACCAAGAGACCCAGTACTTC. It codes for CAIGASGYQETQYF.

This clonotype came up many times. The chain employs TRBV7-2 and TRBJ2-7; D call uncertain. From germline, CDR1 is SGHTA and CDR2 FQGNSA. This CDR3 contains 12 residues. V was shortened by 5 bases and J by 2 bases, with 7 bases between the two germline ends. DNA of the CDR3: TGTGCCAGCAGCCTCGACCCCTACGAGCAGTACTTC. Translation: CASSLDPYEQYF.

This clonotype was found many times. This rearrangement joins TRBV12-3 or TRBV12-4 to TRBJ2-7; possible D gene TRBD2, 6 bases. There are 14 residues in the CDR3. Deletions cut 5 bases from V and 6 bases from J, with 17 bases between. The CDR3 loop is CASSPDLTRGEQYF. DNA of the CDR3: TGTGCCAGCAGTCCCGACTTGACTAGAGGCGAGCAGTACTTC.

This clonotype was found many times. The chain recombines TRBV5-1 with TRBJ2-1; 12 bases fit TRBD2. This CDR3 contains 15 residues. The V gene end was trimmed by 4 bases and the J gene end by 8 bases; junction bases not matched to a gene: 7. Germline V gene data show CDR1 as SGHRS and CDR2 as YFSETQ. CDR3 nucleotide sequence: TGCGCCAGCAGCCAGACTAGCGGGAGTCCGTATGAGCAGTTCTTC. Translating it yields CASSQTSGSPYEQFF.

The rearrangement joins TRBV12-3 or TRBV12-4 to TRBJ1-2; D is uncertain. The CDR3 runs to 14 residues. Trimming left V 3 bases short and J 2 bases short, with 10 bases between. CDR3 amino acids: CASSFYGRNYGYTF. The CDR3 coding sequence is TGTGCCAGCAGTTTTTACGGACGGAACTATGGCTACACCTTC.

The sample holds many counts of this clonotype. The chain carries TRBV29-1 and TRBJ1-5; D may be TRBD1 (6 bases). The CDR3 is 12 amino acids. Deletions cut 7 bases from V and 2 bases from J, with 9 bases between. Germline CDR1 is SQVTM and CDR2 is ANQGSEA. The CDR3 loop reads CSARQGNQPQHF. The CDR3 DNA reads TGCAGCGCCCGACAGGGCAATCAGCCCCAGCATTTT.

A remark on this clonotype: A read error may explain this, as a much larger clone is one base away. The chain employs TRBV11-3 and TRBJ2-1; D may be TRBD2 (6 bases). CDR3 length: 15 residues. Germline loops: CDR1 SGHNT, CDR2 YENEEA. Trimming took off 6 bases at V and 5 bases at J, with 17 bases between the two ends. This CDR3 is CASSRLVGTDNEQFF. The CDR3 coding sequence is TGTGCCAGCAGTCGACTAGTGGGGACCGACAATGAGCAGTTCTTC.

This clonotype was counted between two and nine times. The V gene is TRBV10-3, the J gene TRBJ1-5; D gene ambiguous. The germline V gene has CDR1 ENHRY and CDR2 SYGVKD. The CDR3 runs 16 residues. V was trimmed by 4 bases and J by 0 bases, leaving 13 bases between them. The CDR3 is CAISAEAIDSNQPQHF. The CDR3 DNA follows: TGTGCCATCAGTGCGGAGGCTATAGATAGCAATCAGCCCCAGCATTTT.

This clonotype was picked up a small number of times. This rearrangement joins TRBV27 to TRBJ1-5; weak D call: TRBD1 (5 bases). The CDR3 totals 12 residues. Trimming left V 6 bases short and J 5 bases short, with 8 bases between. Germline CDR1 MNHEY, CDR2 SMNVEV (reference sequence). In DNA, the CDR3 is TGTGCCAGCAGGGGGGGAGATCAGCCCCAGCATTTT. It codes for CASRGGDQPQHF.

This clonotype was seen at least ten times. This chain connects TRBV4-3 to TRBJ2-7; 7 nucleotides align to TRBD1. Germline-derived CDR1 and CDR2 are LGHNA and YSLEER. The CDR3 is made up of 13 amino acids. Trimming took 8 bases from V and 5 from J; bases not matched to a gene: 9. CDR3 DNA sequence: TGCGCCAGCCGATGGGACAGATTCCACGAGCAGTACTTC. Amino acids: CASRWDRFHEQYF.

This clonotype has at least ten counts. This sequence may be a read error, since a much larger clone differs from it by one base. The chain combines TRBV11-2 with TRBJ2-1, with 13 bases matching TRBD2. Trimming removed 7 bases from V and 4 bases from J; junction bases left unmatched: 10. The CDR3 sequence is 17 residues long. Germline V CDR1 and CDR2: SGHAT, FQNNGV. DNA for the CDR3: TGTGCCAGCACCAGGACTAGCGGGAGTTCTTGTTACAATGAGCAGTTCTTC. This codes for CASTRTSGSSCYNEQFF.

This clonotype appeared many times. Written as DNA, the CDR3 is TGCAGCGTTAACAGGGGTCCCAATGAGCAGTTCTTC. Translating it yields CSVNRGPNEQFF. The gene calls are TRBV29-1 and TRBJ2-1, with 7 bases aligning to TRBD1. Unmatched junction bases numbered 4, after V lost 5 bases and J lost 6 bases. The germline gives CDR1 SQVTM, CDR2 ANQGSEA. CDR3 length: 12 residues.

The genes are TRBV12-3 or TRBV12-4 and TRBJ1-3; 8 bases fit TRBD1. The CDR3 contains 15 residues. The junction had 7 bases not matched to a gene; V was cut back by 5 bases and J by 4 bases. The CDR3 DNA reads as TGTGCCAGCAGTACCAGGACAGGGACAGGAAACACCATATATTTT. It codes for CASSTRTGTGNTIYF.

This clonotype has a count of ten or more. CDR3 region: CASSLLVRDRKYEQYF. CDR3 nucleotide sequence: TGTGCCAGCAGTTTATTGGTCAGGGATCGCAAGTACGAGCAGTACTTC. The J gene is TRBJ2-7, the V gene TRBV27; a weak D match, TRBD1 (5 bases). Germline V gene data show CDR1 as MNHEY and CDR2 as SMNVEV (reference sequence). V shed 1 base and J shed 4 bases, with 17 bases lying between them. This CDR3 comprises 16 residues.